These 17 T cell receptor beta chains were all obtained from the same sample, sequenced in a study of T cells in Graves' hyperthyroidism and ophthalmopathy. Using RNA transcripts as the source, TCR beta CDR3 regions were amplified. Initially, a first-round RT-PCR of the TCR CDR3 employed the HTBI primer set. TCRdb passed the multiplex PCR reads through MiXCR, listing each CDR3 protein once. The sample lists over 700,000 distinct CDR3 sequences, roughly 40% occurring once. Sequenced material: blood. The receptors here all came from a young man with Graves' hyperthyroidism.

This clonotype was recorded many times. This chain links TRBV19 with TRBJ2-2; 12 nucleotides agree with TRBD2. CDR1 is LNHDA, CDR2 SQIVND, per germline (reference sequence). V shed 8 bases and J 5 bases; nucleotides not matched to a gene: 6. The CDR3 loop spans 15 amino acids. The CDR3 bases are TGTGCCAGTCACCCAGGACTAGCGGGAACCGGGGAGCTGTTTTTT. It translates to CASHPGLAGTGELFF. Supplemented by reference TRBV19 and TRBJ2-2, the full variable domain reads DGGITQSPKYLFRKEGQNVTLSCEQNLNHDAMYWYRQDPGQGLRLIYYSQIVNDFQKGDIAEGYSVSREKKESFPLTVTSAQKNPTAFYLCASHPGLAGTGELFFGEGSRLTVL.

The rearrangement links TRBV7-3 to TRBJ2-7; 7 nucleotides match TRBD2. Germline values: CDR1 SGHTA, CDR2 FQGTGA. V lost 8 bases, J lost 9 bases, and 7 bases stayed unmatched. The CDR3 covers 11 residues. CDR3 nucleotide sequence: TGTGCCAGCGGGGAGGGCTTTGGGCAGTACTTC. This encodes CASGEGFGQYF. Together with reference TRBV7-3 and TRBJ2-7, the CDR3 gives the full variable domain: GAGVSQTPSNKVTEKGKYVELRCDPISGHTALYWYRQSLGQGPEFLIYFQGTGAADDSGLPNDRFFAVRPEGSVSTLKIQRTERGDSAVYLCASGEGFGQYFGPGTRLTVT.

This clonotype was observed a few times. The chain joins TRBV5-6 to TRBJ1-5; TRBD1 aligns across 7 bases. The CDR3 consists of 15 residues. CDR1 is SGHDT, CDR2 YYEEEE, per germline. J gave up 2 bases and V 1 base, and 3 bases lay outside the gene matches. The CDR3 reads CASSLFGQGNQPQHF. The CDR3 DNA follows: TGTGCCAGCAGCTTGTTCGGACAGGGCAATCAGCCCCAGCATTTT.

This clonotype was seen at least ten times. The CDR3: CASTKVGLEGGQPQHF. In nucleotides, the CDR3 is TGTGCCAGCACCAAGGTGGGGTTGGAGGGCGGTCAGCCCCAGCATTTT. The chain joins TRBV2 to TRBJ1-5; D ambiguous. Germline assignment: CDR1 SNHLY and CDR2 FYNNEI. The CDR3 covers 16 residues. V was clipped by 7 bases and J by 6 bases, with 22 bases between them.

This chain links TRBV4-1 with TRBJ2-7; maybe TRBD1 (6 bases). The germline CDR1 and CDR2 sequences are MGHRA and YSYEKL. V shed 4 bases and J shed 3 bases, with 13 bases lying between them. The length of the CDR3 is 14 residues. The CDR3 here is CASSPRDTHYEQYF. The CDR3 nucleotides read TGCGCCAGCAGCCCCCGGGACACCCACTACGAGCAGTACTTC.

This chain connects TRBV6-2 or TRBV6-3 to TRBJ2-7, with no clear D. This CDR3 has 13 residues. V was pared by 2 bases and J by 3 bases, with 8 bases between. CDR1 is MNHEY, CDR2 SVGEGT, per germline. CDR3 coding DNA: TGTGCCAGCAGTTACCCTAGGGACTACGAGCAGTACTTC. Translated, it gives CASSYPRDYEQYF.

The gene calls are TRBV29-1 and TRBJ2-7, with 13 bases fitting TRBD2. The CDR3 runs to 13 residues. Germline-derived CDR1 and CDR2 are SQVTM and ANQGSEA. V was clipped by 7 bases and J by 6 bases; unmatched bases: 6. The CDR3 reads CSGNGLAGVEQYF. Written as DNA, the CDR3 is TGCAGCGGGAACGGACTAGCGGGGGTCGAGCAGTACTTC.

The table lists this clonotype with many counts. This chain joins TRBV20-1 and TRBJ2-5, with 7 bases that match TRBD1. The V gene's germline CDR1 is DFQATT and CDR2 SNEGSKA (reference sequence). Trimming took 6 bases from V and 5 from J; bases not matched to a gene: 9. The CDR3 covers 13 residues. DNA for the CDR3: TGCAGTGCCCTATACCGACAGGGTGAGACCCAGTACTTC. Encoded protein: CSALYRQGETQYF.

The genes are TRBV6-5 and TRBJ1-3; D gene ambiguous. The ends were cut back, 6 bases at V and 4 bases at J, with 13 bases in the middle. CDR1 MNHEY and CDR2 SVGAGI come from the germline V gene. The CDR3 totals 14 residues. Here the CDR3 reads CASRSLVLGNTIYF. CDR3 coding DNA: TGTGCCAGCAGAAGTCTAGTCCTCGGAAACACCATATATTTT.

This clonotype came up a few times. The chain has TRBV7-3 and TRBJ1-5, with D possibly TRBD1 on 5 matching bases. Trimming stripped 7 bases from V and 0 bases from J, with 13 bases between. In germline, CDR1 is SGHTA, CDR2 FQGTGA. This CDR3 is built from 15 residues. The chain's CDR3 is CASNDRPYSNQPQHF. CDR3 bases: TGTGCCAGCAACGACAGACCCTATAGCAATCAGCCCCAGCATTTT.

The chain carries TRBV5-1 and TRBJ2-7; 10 nucleotides align to TRBD1. Unmatched junction bases numbered 9, after V lost 4 bases and J lost 5 bases. CDR3 size: 15 residues. The germline V gene has CDR1 SGHRS and CDR2 YFSETQ. CDR3 sequence (DNA): TGCGCCAGCAGCCCAGGGACAGGGGTTATGGACGAGCAGTACTTC. Protein sequence: CASSPGTGVMDEQYF.

This clonotype was seen repeatedly, ten times or more. V gene TRBV29-1 combines with J gene TRBJ1-1; D unclear. The CDR3 totals 11 residues. Trimming left V 4 bases short and J 1 base short, with 4 bases between. Germline values: CDR1 SQVTM, CDR2 ANQGSEA. This CDR3 is CSVVENTEAFF. Here the CDR3 DNA reads TGCAGCGTTGTTGAGAACACTGAAGCTTTCTTT.

V is TRBV2 and J is TRBJ2-7; 9 bases map to TRBD2. CDR3 length: 16 amino acids. The V segment lost 7 bases and the J segment 2 bases; nucleotides outside the gene matches: 12. CDR1 is SNHLY and CDR2 is FYNNEI in the germline V gene. The DNA for the CDR3 is TGTGCCAGCATGGCCGGGAGCGGGGGGACAGCCTACGAGCAGTACTTC. Its translation: CASMAGSGGTAYEQYF.

The rearrangement uses TRBV4-1 and TRBJ2-5, with TRBD1 matching 8 bases. Germline-derived CDR1 and CDR2 are MGHRA and YSYEKL. There are 14 residues in the CDR3. V gave up 4 bases and J gave up 4 bases; unmatched junction bases: 5. CDR3 in DNA: TGCGCCAGCAGCCCCAGGACAGGGCTAGAGACCCAGTACTTC. It encodes CASSPRTGLETQYF.

The chain recombines TRBV2 with TRBJ1-2; D possibly corresponds to TRBD1 (6 bases). The CDR3 is made up of 12 amino acids. V was shortened by 8 bases and J by 6 bases, with 13 bases between the two germline ends. The germline CDR1 and CDR2 sequences are SNHLY and FYNNEI. The CDR3 DNA sequence: TGTGCCAGCCGGGACACAGGGAATGGCTACACCTTC. Encoded protein: CASRDTGNGYTF.

The chain recombines TRBV6-5 with TRBJ1-1; no definite D call. This CDR3 contains 14 residues. The V end was cut by 4 bases, the J end by 1 base, with 10 bases between. Germline CDR1 and CDR2: MNHEY and SVGAGI. The CDR3 loop reads CASSSAGSNTEAFF. The CDR3 coding sequence is TGTGCCAGCAGTTCCGCCGGATCGAACACTGAAGCTTTCTTT.

The rearrangement uses TRBV12-3 or TRBV12-4 and TRBJ1-3; D is unclear. The CDR3 is 17 residues long. Trimming stripped 3 bases from V and 0 bases from J, with 15 bases between. The CDR3 region has the DNA TGTGCCAGCAGTTTCCCTTATGGGCGACGCTCTGGAAACACCATATATTTT. This sequence encodes CASSFPYGRRSGNTIYF.